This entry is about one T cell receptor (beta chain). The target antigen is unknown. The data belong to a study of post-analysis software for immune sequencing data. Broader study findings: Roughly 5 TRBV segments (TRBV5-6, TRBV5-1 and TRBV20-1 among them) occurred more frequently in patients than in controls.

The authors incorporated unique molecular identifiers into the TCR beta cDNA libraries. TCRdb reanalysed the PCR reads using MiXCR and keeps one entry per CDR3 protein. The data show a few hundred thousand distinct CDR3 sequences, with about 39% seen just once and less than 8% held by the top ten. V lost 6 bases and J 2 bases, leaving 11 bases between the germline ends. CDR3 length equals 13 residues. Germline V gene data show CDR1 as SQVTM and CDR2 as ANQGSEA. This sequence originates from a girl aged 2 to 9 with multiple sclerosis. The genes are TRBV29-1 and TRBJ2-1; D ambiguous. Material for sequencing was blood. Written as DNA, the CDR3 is TGCAGCGTCGCGCCCCTTACCTACAATGAGCAGTTCTTC. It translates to CSVAPLTYNEQFF.